Listed below are T cell receptor beta chains from one sample, sequenced in a study of blood T cell repertoires in COVID-19. Using immunoSEQ multiplex PCR, the repertoire was profiled, and TCRdb retains in-frame clones only, with some absent. The sample lists about 280,000 clones; around 85% were seen once. Material for sequencing was PBMCs or T cells enriched from blood (not recorded which). These receptors all come from a woman in her fifties or sixties who had recovered from COVID-19. Both conserved end residues are part of each CDR3.

v_call: TRBV7-2; cdr3_aa: CASSLGPGGNYEQYF
v_call: TRBV7-3; cdr3_aa: CASSLIGQGTSPLHF
v_call: TRBV7-2; cdr3_aa: CASSSPNTFIYAGELFF
v_call: TRBV29-1; cdr3_aa: CSVDLSGTGELFF
v_call: TRBV5-5; cdr3_aa: CASSLSFRVYEQYF
v_call: TRBV9; cdr3_aa: CASALAPQGAGNTIYF
v_call: TRBV5-5; cdr3_aa: CASRHGQGTTYEQYF
v_call: TRBV4-1; cdr3_aa: CASSHSHLAGGDNEQFF
v_call: TRBV25-1; cdr3_aa: CASSDQRGAFPDTQYF
v_call: TRBV15; cdr3_aa: CATSRGGDTGELFF
v_call: TRBV19; cdr3_aa: CASSADRGSQYF
v_call: TRBV3-1/TRBV3-2; cdr3_aa: CASSWGGGGQPQHF
v_call: TRBV19; cdr3_aa: CASSTDRVYGYTF
v_call: TRBV24-1; cdr3_aa: CATRQGGTGELFF
v_call: TRBV5-1; cdr3_aa: CASSLATGSRNSPLHF
v_call: TRBV6-2/TRBV6-3; cdr3_aa: CASSSGRATGELFF
v_call: TRBV2; cdr3_aa: CASSQNGRGTEAFF
v_call: TRBV30; cdr3_aa: CAWRGRGTGELFF
v_call: TRBV7-2; cdr3_aa: CASSLTYLLAGGSDTQYF
v_call: TRBV28; cdr3_aa: CASSSRFRGAFF
v_call: TRBV27; cdr3_aa: CASSRTGIRVSPLHF
v_call: TRBV7-9; cdr3_aa: CASSLGRLEETQYF
v_call: TRBV18; cdr3_aa: CASSQEQGMDGYTF
v_call: TRBV7-3; cdr3_aa: CASSSSGTDTQYF
v_call: TRBV10-2; cdr3_aa: CASNDRGTEAFF
v_call: TRBV4-2; cdr3_aa: CASSQGRVGGGQRGYTF
v_call: TRBV5-1; cdr3_aa: CASSFRDRGTYNEQFF
v_call: TRBV30; cdr3_aa: CACTRGNTEAFF
v_call: TRBV11-3; cdr3_aa: CASSLDPGRGRQYF
v_call: TRBV19; cdr3_aa: CASRVGARSYGYTF
v_call: TRBV10-3; cdr3_aa: CAISRDRGYEQYF
v_call: TRBV14; cdr3_aa: CASSPFPLAGTLYEQYF
v_call: TRBV2; cdr3_aa: CASTLRTVNSGNTIYF
v_call: TRBV28; cdr3_aa: CASRAPRDSGSYGYTF
v_call: TRBV10-3; cdr3_aa: CAITDPGPYGYTF
v_call: TRBV4-3; cdr3_aa: CASSQGRGRPDYEQFF